This entry describes one T cell receptor beta chain. Here immunoSEQ multiplex PCR was the method, and the copy in TCRdb shows in-frame clones only, minus some. Of some 180,000 clones listed, 75% to 90% are singletons. This sample is part of a study of blood T cell repertoires in COVID-19. The germline CDR1 and CDR2 sequences are LGHNA and YNFKEQ. This CDR3 region has 13 residues. Trimming removed 0 bases from V and 3 bases from J, with 5 bases in between. The sample comprised peripheral blood. This receptor was obtained from an older woman with acute or convalescent COVID-19. The V gene is TRBV4-2, the J gene TRBJ1-1, with no clear D. The CDR3, as DNA: TGTGCCAGCAGCCAAGATCGGGACACTGAAGCTTTCTTT. It specifies CASSQDRDTEAFF.